Below are 19 T cell receptor beta chains sequenced from a single sample in a study of T cell responses to AZD1222 COVID-19 vaccine (dated by TCRdb to the early 2020s). Library prep was done by the immunoSEQ multiplex PCR assay. TCRdb's version of the immuneACCESS table is confined to in-frame rearrangements and falls short of the full clone set. An unresolved V gene accounts for under half of the shortfall where checked; the remainder is of unknown origin. The sample records 120,000 or so clones, 88% of which are singletons. The ten top clones hold 7.5% to 8% of the sample. The time point label here, explained by the study, means: baseline before first vaccination. Sample: peripheral blood, taken on day 0 of AZD1222 vaccination. The receptors were gathered from an adult in good health.

The V call is TRBV5-1, the J call TRBJ2-5; 7 positions match TRBD1. The CDR3 consists of 14 residues. Looked up from germline, CDR1 is SGHRS and CDR2 is YFSETQ. Losses at the gene ends were 4 bases for V and 3 bases for J; bases not matched to a gene: 6. CDR3 nucleotide sequence: TGCGCCAGCAGCACAGGACAGGCCGAAGAGACCCAGTACTTC. Protein sequence: CASSTGQAEETQYF. The whole variable domain, filled in from reference TRBV5-1 and TRBJ2-5, reads KAGVTQTPRYLIKTRGQQVTLSCSPISGHRSVSWYQQTPGQGLQFLFEYFSETQRNKGNFPGRFSGRQFSNSRSEMNVSTLELGDSALYLCASSTGQAEETQYFGPGTRLLVL.

V and J are TRBV7-9 and TRBJ1-2, with 12 positions matching TRBD1. The germline V gene encodes CDR1 SEHNR and CDR2 FQNEAQ (reference sequence). The V and J ends lost 5 bases and 4 bases, in that order; junction bases with no gene match: 5. This CDR3 spans 15 amino acids. The CDR3 protein is CASSLGQGASYGYTF. The CDR3 nucleotides are TGTGCCAGCAGCCTGGGACAGGGGGCATCCTATGGCTACACCTTC. Using reference TRBV7-9 and TRBJ1-2 for the parts outside the CDR3, the full variable domain is DTGVSQNPRHKITKRGQNVTFRCDPISEHNRLYWYRQTLGQGPEFLTYFQNEAQLEKSRLLSDRFSAERPKGSFSTLEIQRTEQGDSAMYLCASSLGQGASYGYTFGSGTRLTVV.

In this sample, this clone turned up once. J is TRBJ1-5 and V is TRBV2; weak D call: TRBD1 (6 bases). The germline V and J ends were trimmed by 7 bases and 7 bases, with 20 bases remaining between them. This CDR3 has 15 residues. Germline V gene sequence: CDR1 SNHLY, CDR2 FYNNEI. CDR3 protein: CASTLLTGNVQPQHF. The CDR3 DNA is TGTGCCAGCACCCTACTAACAGGGAATGTCCAGCCCCAGCATTTT.

The chain recombines TRBV3-1 (or the pseudogene TRBV3-2) with TRBJ2-1; a weak D match, TRBD1 (8 bases). CDR1 is LGHDT, CDR2 YNNKEL, per germline (reference sequence). This CDR3 is built from 15 residues. V was clipped by 6 bases and J by 1 base, with 13 bases between them. In nucleotides, the CDR3 is TGTGCCAGCAGTTTACAGGGGGGGTCCTACAATGAGCAGTTCTTC. Protein: CASSLQGGSYNEQFF.

The V gene is TRBV6-5, the J gene TRBJ2-2; TRBD1 matches at 7 bases. V dropped 7 bases and J dropped 7; count of bases not matched to a gene: 6. The CDR3 length is 13 residues. Germline lookup yields CDR1 MNHEY and CDR2 SVGAGI. This chain's CDR3 is CASTKRGLGELFF. CDR3 in DNA: TGTGCCAGCACCAAGAGGGGGCTCGGGGAGCTGTTTTTT.

This sequence joins TRBV7-6 and TRBJ2-5; 13 nucleotides align to TRBD2. The CDR3 is made up of 16 amino acids. The junction had 8 bases not matched to a gene; V was cut back by 4 bases and J by 6 bases. Germline V gene data show CDR1 as SGHVS and CDR2 as FNYEAQ. The CDR3 protein is CASSSLLAGGTQTQYF. DNA of the CDR3: TGTGCCAGCAGCTCGCTACTAGCGGGAGGGACCCAGACCCAGTACTTC.

This clone was detected only a few times. CDR3 DNA sequence: TGCGCCAGCAGGCCGGGACTACAAACCGGGGAGCTGTTTTTT. It codes for CASRPGLQTGELFF. V and J are TRBV10-1 and TRBJ2-2, with 7 bases aligning to TRBD2. V lost 6 bases, J lost 5 bases, and 6 bases stayed unmatched. Germline CDR1 is WNHNN and CDR2 is SYGVQD (reference sequence). This CDR3 region has 14 residues.

The chain employs TRBV28 and TRBJ1-2; TRBD1 matches at 8 bases. With 4 bases clipped from V and 6 bases from J, the junction kept 10 bases outside the gene matches. The germline V gene encodes CDR1 MDHEN and CDR2 SYDVKM. The CDR3 loop spans 15 amino acids. CDR3 in amino acids: CASSSPGTGINGYTF. CDR3 in DNA: TGTGCCAGCAGTTCTCCCGGGACAGGAATCAATGGCTACACCTTC.

The chain employs TRBV7-2 and TRBJ2-7, with 10 positions matching TRBD2. CDR3 size: 14 residues. Unmatched junction bases numbered 8, after V lost 5 bases and J lost 7 bases. Germline CDR1 SGHTA, CDR2 FQGNSA. CDR3 bases: TGTGCCAGCAGCCCCCTAGCGGGAGAGGGGGAGCAGTACTTC. This gives the protein CASSPLAGEGEQYF.

To note about this clone: At one end, the junction sequence differs from germline, possibly due to a read error. The chain combines TRBV12-5 with TRBJ2-7, with D possibly matching TRBD1 (5 bases). This CDR3 has 11 amino acids. Germline assignment: CDR1 LGHNT and CDR2 FRNRAP. CDR3 in amino acids: CASGFQGRSDF. Written as DNA, the CDR3 is TGTGCTAGTGGTTTTCAGGGCCGATCGGACTTC.

CDR3 nucleotides: TGTGCCAGCGCGATAGGGGCTAGCACAGATACGCAGTATTTT. Protein sequence: CASAIGASTDTQYF. This chain joins TRBV19 and TRBJ2-3; D possibly corresponds to TRBD1 (5 bases). From germline, CDR1 is LNHDA and CDR2 SQIVND (reference sequence). Trimming took 9 bases from V and 0 from J, leaving 13 bases between them. The CDR3 runs 14 residues.

This clone was seen once. The rearrangement joins TRBV6-5 to TRBJ2-1; TRBD2 aligns across 11 bases. The CDR3 has 15 amino acids. V lost 5 bases to trimming and J lost 2 bases; unmatched junction nucleotides: 2. Germline CDR1 and CDR2: MNHEY and SVGAGI. Here the CDR3 DNA reads TGTGCCAGCAGTCAACTAGCGGGAGCCTACAATGAGCAGTTCTTC. Translated, it gives CASSQLAGAYNEQFF.

The rearrangement links TRBV24-1 to TRBJ1-2; 8 nucleotides match TRBD1. The CDR3 runs 14 residues. Per germline, CDR1 KGHDR and CDR2 SFDVKD. V was pared by 4 bases and J by 7 bases, with 7 bases of the junction left unmatched. This CDR3 reads CATSERQGQSGYTF. In DNA form, the CDR3 reads TGTGCCACCAGTGAACGACAGGGGCAAAGTGGCTACACCTTC.

V usage is TRBV14 and J usage is TRBJ1-4; no reliable D call. Germline V CDR1 and CDR2: SGHDN, FVKESK. CDR3 size: 13 residues. V was shortened by 1 base and J by 3 bases, with 3 bases between the two germline ends. Written as DNA, the CDR3 is TGTGCCAGCAGCCAAGTTCCTAATGAAAAACTGTTTTTT. Translated, it gives CASSQVPNEKLFF.

CDR3 sequence: CSAHGGQETQYF. The CDR3, as DNA: TGCAGCGCCCATGGGGGCCAAGAGACCCAGTACTTC. The J gene is TRBJ2-5, the V gene TRBV29-1; either TRBD1 or TRBD2 may supply D (5 bases each). The germline V gene encodes CDR1 SQVTM and CDR2 ANQGSEA. The CDR3 is made up of 12 amino acids. Trimming removed 7 bases at V and 1 base at J, with 10 bases between.

The chain employs TRBV4-3 and TRBJ2-7; TRBD1 agrees at 9 bases. This CDR3 is built from 14 residues. Germline V CDR1 and CDR2: LGHNA, YSLEER. The trim removed 3 bases at V and 2 bases at J, leaving 2 bases unmatched. CDR3 protein: CASSQGQGTYEQYF. The CDR3 nucleotides are TGCGCCAGCAGCCAGGGACAGGGAACCTACGAGCAGTACTTC.

This chain connects TRBV21-1 to TRBJ2-7; no check of the table's D call, TRBD1, against the DNA was made. TRBV21-1 is labeled a pseudogene. The CDR3 loop spans 13 amino acids. The CDR3 coding sequence is TGTGCCAGCACGCCCGACAGATCCTACGAGCAGTACTTC. It yields the protein CASTPDRSYEQYF.

The V and J genes are TRBV7-2 and TRBJ2-7; TRBD2 aligns across 13 bases. The trim removed 4 bases at V and 5 bases at J, leaving 5 bases unmatched. The CDR3 is 15 amino acids. The germline gives CDR1 SGHTA, CDR2 FQGNSA. DNA for the CDR3: TGTGCCAGCAGCTCTCGACTAGCGGGAGGTCACGAGCAGTACTTC. Translated, it gives CASSSRLAGGHEQYF.

The rearrangement links TRBV6-5 to TRBJ2-7; D is perhaps TRBD2 (7 bases). This CDR3 has 16 residues. The V gene lost 0 bases and the J gene lost 0 bases, with 12 bases spanning the gap. Germline V CDR1 and CDR2: MNHEY, SVGAGI. The CDR3 is CASSYSGGGPSYEQYF. The CDR3 nucleotides read TGTGCCAGCAGTTACTCTGGCGGGGGCCCCTCCTACGAGCAGTACTTC.